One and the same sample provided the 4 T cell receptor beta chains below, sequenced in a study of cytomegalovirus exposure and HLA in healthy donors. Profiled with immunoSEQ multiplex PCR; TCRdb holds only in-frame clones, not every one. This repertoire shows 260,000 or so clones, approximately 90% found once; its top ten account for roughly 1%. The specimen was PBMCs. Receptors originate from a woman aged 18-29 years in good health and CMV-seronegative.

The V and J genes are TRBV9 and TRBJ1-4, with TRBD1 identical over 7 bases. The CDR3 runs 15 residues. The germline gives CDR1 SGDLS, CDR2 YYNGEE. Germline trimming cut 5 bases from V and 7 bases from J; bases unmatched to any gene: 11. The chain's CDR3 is CASRATGELGEKLFF. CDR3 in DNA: TGTGCCAGCAGAGCTACAGGGGAGCTAGGTGAAAAACTGTTTTTT.

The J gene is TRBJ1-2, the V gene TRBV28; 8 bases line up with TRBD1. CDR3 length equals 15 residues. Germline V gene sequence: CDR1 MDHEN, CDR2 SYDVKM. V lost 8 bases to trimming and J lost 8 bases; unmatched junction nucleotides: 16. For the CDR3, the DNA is TGTGCCAGCCGTAGAATGGGCGGACAGGGTATAGGCTACACCTTC. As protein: CASRRMGGQGIGYTF.

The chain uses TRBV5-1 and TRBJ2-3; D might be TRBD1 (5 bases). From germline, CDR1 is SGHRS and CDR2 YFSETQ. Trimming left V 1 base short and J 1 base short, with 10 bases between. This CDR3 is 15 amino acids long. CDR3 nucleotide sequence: TGCGCCAGCAGCTTGCTAGTAGGGGGCACAGATACGCAGTATTTT. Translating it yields CASSLLVGGTDTQYF.

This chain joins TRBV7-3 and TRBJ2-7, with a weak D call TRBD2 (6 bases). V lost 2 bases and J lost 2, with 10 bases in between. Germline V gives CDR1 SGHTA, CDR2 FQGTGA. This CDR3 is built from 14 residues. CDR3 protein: CASSLQAGTYEQYF. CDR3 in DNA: TGTGCCAGCAGCTTACAGGCGGGGACCTACGAGCAGTACTTC.